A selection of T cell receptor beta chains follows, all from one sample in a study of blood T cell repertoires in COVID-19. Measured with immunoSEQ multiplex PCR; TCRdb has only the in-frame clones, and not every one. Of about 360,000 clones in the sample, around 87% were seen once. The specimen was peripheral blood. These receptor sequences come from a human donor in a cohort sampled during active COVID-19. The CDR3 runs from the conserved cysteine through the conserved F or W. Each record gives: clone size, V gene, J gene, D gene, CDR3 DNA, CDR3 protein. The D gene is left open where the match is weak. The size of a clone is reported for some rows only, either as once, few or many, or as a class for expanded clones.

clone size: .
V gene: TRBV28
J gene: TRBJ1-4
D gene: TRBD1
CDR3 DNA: TGTGCCAGCACCTCGACAGGGACCCTACCGGATGAAAAACTGTTTTTT
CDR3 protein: CASTSTGTLPDEKLFF

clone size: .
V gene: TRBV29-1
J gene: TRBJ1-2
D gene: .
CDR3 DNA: TGCATGGTAGGGGCATCTTCCTATGGCTACACCTTC
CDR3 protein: CMVGASSYGYTF

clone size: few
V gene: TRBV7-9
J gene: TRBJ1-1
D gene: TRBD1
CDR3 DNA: TGTGCCAGCAGCGAACTGAGGGACAGGCGGGAGGGAGCTTTCTTT
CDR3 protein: CASSELRDRREGAFF

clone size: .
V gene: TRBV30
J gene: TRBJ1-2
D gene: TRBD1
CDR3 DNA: TGTGCCTGGGGGGGGACAGGGGAAAACTATGGCTACACCTTC
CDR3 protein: CAWGGTGENYGYTF

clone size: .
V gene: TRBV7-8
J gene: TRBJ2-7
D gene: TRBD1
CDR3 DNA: TGTGCCAGCAGCTTATGGGCCCCCCGGACAGGGGTCGACGAGCAGTACTTC
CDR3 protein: CASSLWAPRTGVDEQYF

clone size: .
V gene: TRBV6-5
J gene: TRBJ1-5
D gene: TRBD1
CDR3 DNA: TGTGCCAGCAGCCTCGGGACAGCTAATCAGCCCCAGCATTTT
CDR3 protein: CASSLGTANQPQHF

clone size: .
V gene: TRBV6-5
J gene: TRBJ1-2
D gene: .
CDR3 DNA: TGTGCCAGCAGGCGGGACGGAGGCTATGGCTACACCTTC
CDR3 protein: CASRRDGGYGYTF

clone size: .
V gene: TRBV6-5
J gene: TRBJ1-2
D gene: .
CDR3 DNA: TGTGCCAGCAGTTACTCGGCCCGTAACTATGGCTACACCTTC
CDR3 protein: CASSYSARNYGYTF

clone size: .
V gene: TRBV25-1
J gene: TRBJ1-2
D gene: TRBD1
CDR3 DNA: TGTGCCAGCAGTGACTGGACAGGGGGAGGTTCTTATGGCTACACCTTC
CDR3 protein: CASSDWTGGGSYGYTF

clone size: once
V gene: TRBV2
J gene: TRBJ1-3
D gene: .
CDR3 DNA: TGTGCCAGCATATTTGCCCTAGGAAACACCATATATTTT
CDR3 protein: CASIFALGNTIYF

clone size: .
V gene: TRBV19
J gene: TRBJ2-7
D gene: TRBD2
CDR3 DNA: TGTGCCAGTAGTGTGCTAGCGGGAGTGGCCTACGAGCAGTACTTC
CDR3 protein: CASSVLAGVAYEQYF

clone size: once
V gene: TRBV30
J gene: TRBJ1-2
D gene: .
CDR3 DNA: TGTGCCTGGAGTGCATCAGGTTATGGCTACACCTTC
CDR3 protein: CAWSASGYGYTF

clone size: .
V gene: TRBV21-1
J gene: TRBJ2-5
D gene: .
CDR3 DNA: TGTGCCAGCAGCAAAGAACAGGGGGGTAGGGAGACCCAGTACTTC
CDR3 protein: CASSKEQGGRETQYF

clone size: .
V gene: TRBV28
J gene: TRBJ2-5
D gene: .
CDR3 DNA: TGTGCCAGCAGCCCAAGAAGGTGGGAGGCCCAAGAGACCCAGTACTTC
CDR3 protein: CASSPRRWEAQETQYF

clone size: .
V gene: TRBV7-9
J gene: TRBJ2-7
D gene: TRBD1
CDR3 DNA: TGTGCCAGCAGCCCCCGGGACAGGACTTCTGAGCAGTACTTC
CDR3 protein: CASSPRDRTSEQYF

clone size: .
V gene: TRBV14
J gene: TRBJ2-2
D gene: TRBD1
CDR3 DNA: TGTGCCAGCAGCCAAGCGACAGGGGCAGGGACCGGGGAGCTGTTTTTT
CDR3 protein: CASSQATGAGTGELFF

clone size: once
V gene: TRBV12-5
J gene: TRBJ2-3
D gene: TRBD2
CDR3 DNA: TGTGCTAGTGCCCCGGGGACTAGCGGGATTTTCGGCACAGATACGCAGTATTTT
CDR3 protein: CASAPGTSGIFGTDTQYF

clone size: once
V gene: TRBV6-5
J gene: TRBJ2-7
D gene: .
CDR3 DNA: TGTGCCAGCAGCCGGACTGGCGCAGCCTCCTACGAGCAGTACTTC
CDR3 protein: CASSRTGAASYEQYF

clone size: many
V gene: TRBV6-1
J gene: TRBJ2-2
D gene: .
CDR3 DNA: TGTGCCAGCAGTGAATACAGGTTCGCCGGGGAGCTGTTTTTT
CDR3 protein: CASSEYRFAGELFF

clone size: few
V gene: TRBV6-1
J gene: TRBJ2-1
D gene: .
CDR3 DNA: TGTGCCAGCAGTGAAATAGGGACTCACCCCTACAATGAGCAGTTCTTC
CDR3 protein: CASSEIGTHPYNEQFF

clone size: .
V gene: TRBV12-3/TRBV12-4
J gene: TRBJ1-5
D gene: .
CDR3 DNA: TGTGCCAGCAGTTTAGCGCGGCAGCCCCAGCATTTT
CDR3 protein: CASSLARQPQHF

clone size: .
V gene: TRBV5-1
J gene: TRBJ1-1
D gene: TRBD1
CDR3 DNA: TGCGCCAGCAGCCGCACCGGGACAGATAACACTGAAGCTTTCTTT
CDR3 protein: CASSRTGTDNTEAFF

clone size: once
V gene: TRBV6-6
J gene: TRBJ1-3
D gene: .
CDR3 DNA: TGTGCCAGCAGTTACTCGAGCGCAGGGGCTGGAAACACCATATATTTT
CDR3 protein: CASSYSSAGAGNTIYF

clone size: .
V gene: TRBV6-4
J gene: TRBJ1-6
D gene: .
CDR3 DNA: TGTGCCAGCAGTGCCCCCCGTGGGGGGAGGCCTTATAATTCACCCCTCCACTTT
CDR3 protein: CASSAPRGGRPYNSPLHF

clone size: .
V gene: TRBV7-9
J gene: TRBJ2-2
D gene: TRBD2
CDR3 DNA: TGTGCCAGCAGCAACGCGCGCCCGACTAGCGGGGGGCCCACCCACACCGGGGAGCTGTTTTTT
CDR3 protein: CASSNARPTSGGPTHTGELFF

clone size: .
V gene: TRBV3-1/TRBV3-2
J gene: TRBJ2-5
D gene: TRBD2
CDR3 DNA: TGTGCCAGCTATGGTCTAGCGGGGGGGCCAGAGACCCAGTACTTC
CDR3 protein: CASYGLAGGPETQYF

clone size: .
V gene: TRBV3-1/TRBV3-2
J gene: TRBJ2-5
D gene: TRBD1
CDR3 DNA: TGTGCCAGCAGCCAAGACAGGGGGCGAGTGGGAGAGACCCAGTACTTC
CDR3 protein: CASSQDRGRVGETQYF

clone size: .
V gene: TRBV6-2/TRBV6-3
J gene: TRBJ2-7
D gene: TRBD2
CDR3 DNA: TGTGCCAGCAGCTCTGGGACTAGCGGTAACACCTACGAGCAGTACTTC
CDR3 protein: CASSSGTSGNTYEQYF

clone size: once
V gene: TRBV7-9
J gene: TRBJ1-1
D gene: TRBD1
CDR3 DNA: TGTGCCAGCAGCTTAGCGCGTTGGGACAGCGGCACTGAAGCTTTCTTT
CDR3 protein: CASSLARWDSGTEAFF

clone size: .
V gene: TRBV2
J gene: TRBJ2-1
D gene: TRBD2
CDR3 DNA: TGTGCCAGCAGGGGACTAGCGGGAGTAAATGAGCAGTTCTTC
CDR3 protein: CASRGLAGVNEQFF

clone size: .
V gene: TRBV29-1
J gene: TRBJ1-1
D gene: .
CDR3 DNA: TGCAGCGTTGAAAGGGGCATCACTGAAGCTTTCTTT
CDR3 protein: CSVERGITEAFF

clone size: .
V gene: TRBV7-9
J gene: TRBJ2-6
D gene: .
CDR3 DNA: TGTGCCAGCAGCTTACTGGACTTTCGCTCTGGGGCCAACGTCCTGACTTTC
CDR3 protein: CASSLLDFRSGANVLTF

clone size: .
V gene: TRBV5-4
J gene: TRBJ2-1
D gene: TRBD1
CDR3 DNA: TGTGCCAGCAGCTGGGTGGCAGGGGGCGTTGAGCAGTTCTTC
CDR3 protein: CASSWVAGGVEQFF

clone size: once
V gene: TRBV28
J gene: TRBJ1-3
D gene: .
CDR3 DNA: TGTGCCAGCAGTGGCGGCGCCGCCAACTCTGGAAACACCATATATTTT
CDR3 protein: CASSGGAANSGNTIYF

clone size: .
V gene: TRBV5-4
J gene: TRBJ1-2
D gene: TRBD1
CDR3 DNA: TGTGCCAGCAGCAGGGGGGGACAGGGAATGAACTATGGCTACACCTTC
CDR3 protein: CASSRGGQGMNYGYTF

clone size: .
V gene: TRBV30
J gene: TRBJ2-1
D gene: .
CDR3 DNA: TGTGCCTTAGTGACAGCGAGCATCTACAATGAGCAGTTCTTC
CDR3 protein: CALVTASIYNEQFF

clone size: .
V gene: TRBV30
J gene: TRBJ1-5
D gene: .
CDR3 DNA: TGTGCCTGGAGGCCAAGGGGGGGGAATAATCAGCCCCAGCATTTT
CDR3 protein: CAWRPRGGNNQPQHF

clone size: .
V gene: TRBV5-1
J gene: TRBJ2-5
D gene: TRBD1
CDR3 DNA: TGCGCCAGCAGCTCCCGGACAGGGGGTGTAGAGACCCAGTACTTC
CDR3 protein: CASSSRTGGVETQYF

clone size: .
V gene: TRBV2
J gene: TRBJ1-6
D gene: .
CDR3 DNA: TGTGCCAGCAGAACCGGGACACAGAATTCACCCCTCCACTTT
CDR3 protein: CASRTGTQNSPLHF

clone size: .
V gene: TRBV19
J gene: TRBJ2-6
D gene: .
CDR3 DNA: TGTGCCAGTAGTCAAAAGGCCGCAGCCGGGAACTTTGCCTCTGGGGCCAACGTCCTGACTTTC
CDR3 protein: CASSQKAAAGNFASGANVLTF

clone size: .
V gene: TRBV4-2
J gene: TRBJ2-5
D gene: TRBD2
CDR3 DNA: TGTGCCAGCAGCCAAGATCTGAAGCGGGAGAGGGTGGAGACCCAGTACTTC
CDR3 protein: CASSQDLKRERVETQYF

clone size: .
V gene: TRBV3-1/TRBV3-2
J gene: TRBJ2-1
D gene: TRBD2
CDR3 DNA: TGTGCCAGCAGCCAAGAACGAGCGGGGGGGATCTACAATGAGCAGTTCTTC
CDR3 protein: CASSQERAGGIYNEQFF

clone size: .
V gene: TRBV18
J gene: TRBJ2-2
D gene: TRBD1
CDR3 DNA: TGTGCCAGCTCACCAACAGGGGGCTACACCGGGGAGCTGTTTTTT
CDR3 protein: CASSPTGGYTGELFF

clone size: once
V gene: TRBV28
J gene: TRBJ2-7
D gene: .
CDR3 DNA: .
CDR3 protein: CASDQERGTGSLWQYF

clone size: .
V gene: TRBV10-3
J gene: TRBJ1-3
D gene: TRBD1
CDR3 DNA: TGTGCCATCATGGGGACAGCATCTGGAAACACCATATATTTT
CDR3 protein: CAIMGTASGNTIYF